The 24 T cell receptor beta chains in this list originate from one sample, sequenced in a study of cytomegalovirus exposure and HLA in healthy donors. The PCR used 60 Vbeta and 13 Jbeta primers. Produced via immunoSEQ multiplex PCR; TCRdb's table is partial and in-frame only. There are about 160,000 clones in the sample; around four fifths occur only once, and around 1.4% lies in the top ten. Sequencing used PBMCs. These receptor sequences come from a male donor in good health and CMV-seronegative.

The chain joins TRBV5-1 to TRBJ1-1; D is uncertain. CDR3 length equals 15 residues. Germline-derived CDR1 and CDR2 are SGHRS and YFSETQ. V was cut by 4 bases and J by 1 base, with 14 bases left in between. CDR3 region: CASSTMGVANTEAFF. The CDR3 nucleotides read TGCGCCAGCAGCACAATGGGAGTGGCGAACACTGAAGCTTTCTTT.

CDR3 protein: CASSSPGQGAVNEKLFF. Here the CDR3 DNA reads TGTGCCAGCAGCTCACCCGGACAGGGGGCGGTTAATGAAAAACTGTTTTTT. This rearrangement joins TRBV11-2 to TRBJ1-4; 11 positions agree with TRBD1. CDR1 is SGHAT and CDR2 is FQNNGV in the germline V gene. There are 17 residues in the CDR3. J gave up 4 bases and V 4 bases, and 8 bases lay outside the gene matches.

As DNA, the CDR3 is TGTGCCAGCAGCGTAGTGGGGGACAACTCCTACGAGCAGTACTTC. Translation: CASSVVGDNSYEQYF. The genes are TRBV9 and TRBJ2-7; possible D gene TRBD1, 6 bases. This CDR3 is 15 amino acids long. CDR1 is SGDLS and CDR2 is YYNGEE in the germline V gene. V was shortened by 0 bases and J by 0 bases, with 10 bases between the two germline ends.

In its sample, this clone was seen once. CDR3 DNA sequence: TGTGCCAGCAGTTCCATGGGGGGGGCAACCTTCCATGGCTACACCTTC. Its protein is CASSSMGGATFHGYTF. The V gene is TRBV6-5, the J gene TRBJ1-2, with D possibly TRBD1 on 6 matching bases. The CDR3 totals 16 residues. Between the trimmed V and J ends, which lost 4 bases and 6 bases, there was a span of 21 bases. Germline V gene sequence: CDR1 MNHEY, CDR2 SVGAGI.

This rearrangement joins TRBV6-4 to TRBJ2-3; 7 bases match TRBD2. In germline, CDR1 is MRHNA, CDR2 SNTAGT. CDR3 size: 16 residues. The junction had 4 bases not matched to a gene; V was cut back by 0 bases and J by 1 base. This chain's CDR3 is CASSDSVGGGTDTQYF. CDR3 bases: TGTGCCAGCAGTGACTCGGTGGGAGGGGGCACAGATACGCAGTATTTT.

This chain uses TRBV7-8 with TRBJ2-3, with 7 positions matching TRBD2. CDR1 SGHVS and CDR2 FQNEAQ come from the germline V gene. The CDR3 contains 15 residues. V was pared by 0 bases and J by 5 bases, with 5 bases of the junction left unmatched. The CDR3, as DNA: TGTGCCAGCAGCTTAGCGGGCGGGAGAGGAGATACGCAGTATTTT. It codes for CASSLAGGRGDTQYF.

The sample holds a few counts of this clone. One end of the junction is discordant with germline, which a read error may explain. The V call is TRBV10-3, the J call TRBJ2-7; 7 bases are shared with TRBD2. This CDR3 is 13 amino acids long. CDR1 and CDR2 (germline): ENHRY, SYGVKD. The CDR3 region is CAIRGGTPYGQYF. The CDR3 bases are TGTGCCATCAGGGGAGGGACTCCCTACGGGCAGTACTTC.

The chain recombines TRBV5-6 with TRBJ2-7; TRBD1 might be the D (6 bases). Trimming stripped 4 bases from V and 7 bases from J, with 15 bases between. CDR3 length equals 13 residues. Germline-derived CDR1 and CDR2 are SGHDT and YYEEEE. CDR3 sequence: CASSLGTTLEQYF. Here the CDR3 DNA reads TGTGCCAGCAGCCTCGGGACAACTTTGGAGCAGTACTTC.

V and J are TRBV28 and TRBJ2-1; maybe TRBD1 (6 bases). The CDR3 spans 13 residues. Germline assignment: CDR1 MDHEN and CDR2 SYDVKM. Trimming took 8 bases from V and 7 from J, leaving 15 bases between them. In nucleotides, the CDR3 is TGTGCCAGCGGCCTCTTAGGGGGAAATGAGCAGTTCTTC. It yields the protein CASGLLGGNEQFF.

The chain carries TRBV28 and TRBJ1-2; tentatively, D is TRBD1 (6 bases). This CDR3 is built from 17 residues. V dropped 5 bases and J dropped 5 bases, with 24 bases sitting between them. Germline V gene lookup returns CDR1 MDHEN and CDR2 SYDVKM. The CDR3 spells CASSPPTGPDYLYGYTF. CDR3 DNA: TGTGCCAGCAGTCCCCCGACAGGCCCAGACTATTTGTATGGCTACACCTTC.

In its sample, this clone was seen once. CDR3 loop: CASNFGNWGQETQYF. CDR3 nucleotide sequence: TGCGCCAGCAACTTCGGGAATTGGGGCCAAGAGACCCAGTACTTC. V gene TRBV23-1 combines with J gene TRBJ2-5; possible D gene TRBD2, 5 bases. TRBV23-1 is an ORF; its function is uncertain. CDR3 length: 15 amino acids. The V end lost 7 bases, the J end lost 1 base, and 16 bases lay between the germline ends.

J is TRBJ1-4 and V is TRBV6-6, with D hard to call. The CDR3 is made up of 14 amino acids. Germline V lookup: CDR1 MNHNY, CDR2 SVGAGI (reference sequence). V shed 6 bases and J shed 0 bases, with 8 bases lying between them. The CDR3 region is CASRSQSTNEKLFF. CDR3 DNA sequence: TGTGCCAGCAGGTCTCAGTCAACTAATGAAAAACTGTTTTTT.

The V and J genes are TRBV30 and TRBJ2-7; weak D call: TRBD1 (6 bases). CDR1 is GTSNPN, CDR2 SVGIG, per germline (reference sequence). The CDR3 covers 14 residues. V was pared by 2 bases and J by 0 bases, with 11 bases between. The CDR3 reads CAWSTDRSSYEQYF. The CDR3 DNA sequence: TGTGCCTGGAGTACTGACAGGAGCTCCTACGAGCAGTACTTC.

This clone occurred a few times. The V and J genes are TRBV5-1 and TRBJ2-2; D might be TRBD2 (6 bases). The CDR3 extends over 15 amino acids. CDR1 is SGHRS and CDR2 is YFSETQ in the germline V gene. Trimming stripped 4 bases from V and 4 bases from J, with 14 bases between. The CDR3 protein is CASSRGTLGTGELFF. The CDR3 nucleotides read TGCGCCAGCAGCCGGGGGACCTTGGGCACCGGGGAGCTGTTTTTT. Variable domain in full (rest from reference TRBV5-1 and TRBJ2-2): KAGVTQTPRYLIKTRGQQVTLSCSPISGHRSVSWYQQTPGQGLQFLFEYFSETQRNKGNFPGRFSGRQFSNSRSEMNVSTLELGDSALYLCASSRGTLGTGELFFGEGSRLTVL.

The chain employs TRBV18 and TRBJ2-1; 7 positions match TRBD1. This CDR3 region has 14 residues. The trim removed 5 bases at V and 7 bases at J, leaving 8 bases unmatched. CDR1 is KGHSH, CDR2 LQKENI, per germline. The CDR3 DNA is TGTGCCAGCTCAGGGACAGAGAGAGGGAATGAGCAGTTCTTC. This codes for CASSGTERGNEQFF.

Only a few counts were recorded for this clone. The CDR3 DNA follows: TGTGCCAGCAGCTCACTCCTGGGACTAGGGGTCGAGCAGTACTTC. This encodes CASSSLLGLGVEQYF. The chain combines TRBV6-1 with TRBJ2-7, with 8 nucleotides matching TRBD2. The CDR3 is 15 amino acids. Trimming took 6 bases from V and 6 from J; bases not matched to a gene: 13. In germline, CDR1 is MNHNS, CDR2 SASEGT.

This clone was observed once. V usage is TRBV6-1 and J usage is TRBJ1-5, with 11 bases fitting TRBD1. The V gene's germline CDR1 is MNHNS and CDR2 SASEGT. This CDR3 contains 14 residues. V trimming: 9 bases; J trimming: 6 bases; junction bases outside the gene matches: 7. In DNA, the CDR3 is TGTGCCAGTCGGACAGGGGGCGCGGGTCAGCCCCAGCATTTT. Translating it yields CASRTGGAGQPQHF.

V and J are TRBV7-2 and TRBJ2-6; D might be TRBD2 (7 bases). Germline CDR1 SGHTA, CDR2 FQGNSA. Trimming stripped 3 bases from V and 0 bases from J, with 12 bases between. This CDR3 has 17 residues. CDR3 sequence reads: CASSLRGGSSGANVLTF. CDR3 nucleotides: TGTGCCAGCAGCTTGAGGGGGGGGTCCTCTGGGGCCAACGTCCTGACTTTC.

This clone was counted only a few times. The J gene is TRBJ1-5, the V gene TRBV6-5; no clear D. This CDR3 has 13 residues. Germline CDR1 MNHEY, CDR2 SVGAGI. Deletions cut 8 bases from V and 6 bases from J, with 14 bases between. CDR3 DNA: TGTGCCAGCGAAGGAGGGAATGGTCAGCCCCAGCATTTT. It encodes CASEGGNGQPQHF.

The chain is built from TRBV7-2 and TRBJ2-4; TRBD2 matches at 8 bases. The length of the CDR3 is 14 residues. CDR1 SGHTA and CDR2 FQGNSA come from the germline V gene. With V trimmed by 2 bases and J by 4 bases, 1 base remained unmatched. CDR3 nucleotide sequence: TGTGCCAGCAGCTTATCGGGGGGGAAAAACATTCAGTACTTC. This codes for CASSLSGGKNIQYF.

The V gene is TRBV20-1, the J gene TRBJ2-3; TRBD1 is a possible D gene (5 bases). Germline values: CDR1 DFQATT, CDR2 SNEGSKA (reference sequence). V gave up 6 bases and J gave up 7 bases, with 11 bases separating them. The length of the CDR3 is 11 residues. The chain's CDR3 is CSAARGNTQYF. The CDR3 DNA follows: TGCAGTGCCGCAAGGGGAAATACGCAGTATTTT.

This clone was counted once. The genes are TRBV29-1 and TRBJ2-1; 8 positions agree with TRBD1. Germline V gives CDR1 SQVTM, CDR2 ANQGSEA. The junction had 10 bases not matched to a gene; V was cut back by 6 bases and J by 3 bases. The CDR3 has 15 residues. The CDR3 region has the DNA TGCAGCGTGGAGAACAGGGGGAAAAACTACAATGAGCAGTTCTTC. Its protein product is CSVENRGKNYNEQFF.

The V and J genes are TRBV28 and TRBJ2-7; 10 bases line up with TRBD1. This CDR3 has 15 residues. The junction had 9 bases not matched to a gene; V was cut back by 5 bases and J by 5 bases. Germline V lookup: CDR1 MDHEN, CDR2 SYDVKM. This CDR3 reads CASSPRGQGSNEQYF. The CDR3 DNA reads TGTGCCAGCAGTCCTAGGGGACAGGGGTCCAACGAGCAGTACTTC.

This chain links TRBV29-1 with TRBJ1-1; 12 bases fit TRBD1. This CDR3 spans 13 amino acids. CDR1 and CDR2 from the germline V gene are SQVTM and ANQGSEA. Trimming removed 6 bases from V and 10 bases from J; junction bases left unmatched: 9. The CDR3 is CSVYGTGGVGAFF. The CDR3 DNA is TGCAGCGTATACGGGACAGGGGGCGTAGGAGCTTTCTTT.